Each of the 30 T cell receptor beta chains below was sequenced from the same sample in a study of CD8 T cells in ankylosing spondylitis (dated by TCRdb to 2017 to 2019). Broader findings and caveats from the paper: Blood from ankylosing spondylitis patients appeared to be characterized by a TCR beta motif composed of roughly eight highly homologous amino acid variants.

Library preparation used 5' RACE. Sequenced on an Illumina HiSeq 2500. In-frame beta chains were kept once TCRdb had trimmed the public reads at Q25 with fastp and called clones with MiXCR. Entries that share a CDR3 protein sequence are merged under the most common genes and DNA. Counted in this sample were more than 500,000 distinct CDR3 sequences; roughly 5% of them appeared once. 3% to 4% of the sample belongs to the ten largest clones. No antigen has been assigned to these receptors. Sequencing was carried out using blood, either unsorted or a sorted T cell fraction (not recorded which). Every receptor here comes from a male donor with ankylosing spondylitis.

Remarks on this clonotype: The CDR3 ends on some other residue instead of the conserved phenylalanine or tryptophan, so this is likely a read error. The gene calls are TRBV5-4 and TRBJ2-1, with TRBD2 matching over 15 bases. Germline trimming cut 4 bases from V and 4 bases from J; bases unmatched to any gene: 3. This CDR3 region has 16 residues. Germline V gives CDR1 SGHNT, CDR2 YYREEE (reference sequence). Here the CDR3 DNA reads TGTGCCAGCAGCGCAGGACTAGCGGGAGGGTACAATGAGCAGTTCCTC. This codes for CASSAGLAGGYNEQFL.

There are many counts of this clonotype. The chain combines TRBV5-6 with TRBJ1-1; D is unresolved. Trimming left V 1 base short and J 9 bases short, with 10 bases between. CDR1 SGHDT and CDR2 YYEEEE come from the germline V gene. CDR3 length equals 12 residues. The chain's CDR3 is CASSLMGSQAFF. Written as DNA, the CDR3 is TGTGCCAGCAGCTTGATGGGGAGTCAAGCTTTCTTT.

This clonotype was recorded many times. This chain joins TRBV9 and TRBJ2-7, with 7 bases lining up with TRBD1. Losses at the gene ends were 0 bases for V and 4 bases for J; bases not matched to a gene: 7. Germline V gene lookup returns CDR1 SGDLS and CDR2 YYNGEE. The CDR3 length is 15 residues. The DNA for the CDR3 is TGTGCCAGCAGCGTAGGTGACAGGGCACTTTACGAGCAGTACTTC. It encodes CASSVGDRALYEQYF.

This clonotype was recorded at least ten times. The CDR3 region is CASSFPYGVRNTEAFF. CDR3 DNA: TGTGCCAGCAGCTTCCCCTATGGTGTAAGGAACACTGAAGCTTTCTTT. The chain couples TRBV7-9 to TRBJ1-1; D is unresolved. The ends were cut back, 3 bases at V and 1 base at J, with 15 bases in the middle. Germline loops: CDR1 SEHNR, CDR2 FQNEAQ (reference sequence). The CDR3 length is 16 residues.

This clonotype appeared many times. The V and J genes are TRBV29-1 and TRBJ2-7, with 7 bases aligning to TRBD2. The CDR3 totals 11 residues. Germline CDR1 is SQVTM and CDR2 is ANQGSEA. With 7 bases clipped from V and 6 bases from J, the junction kept 6 bases outside the gene matches. The CDR3 sequence is CSGLQRGEQYF. DNA for the CDR3: TGCAGCGGACTACAGCGGGGCGAGCAGTACTTC.

This clonotype was seen many times. The V and J genes are TRBV28 and TRBJ1-5; D ambiguous. Germline CDR1 and CDR2: MDHEN and SYDVKM. Deletions cut 1 base from V and 6 bases from J, with 13 bases between. This CDR3 spans 15 amino acids. As DNA, the CDR3 is TGTGCCAGCAGTTTATCGAAAGGGTTGGGTCAGCCCCAGCATTTT. It translates to CASSLSKGLGQPQHF. The whole variable domain, filled in from reference TRBV28 and TRBJ1-5, reads DVKVTQSSRYLVKRTGEKVFLECVQDMDHENMFWYRQDPGLGLRLIYFSYDVKMKEKGDIPEGYSVSREKKERFSLILESASTNQTSMYLCASSLSKGLGQPQHFGDGTRLSIL.

A note on this clonotype: A read error may explain this, as a much larger clone is one base away. The V and J genes are TRBV12-3 or TRBV12-4 and TRBJ1-2, with D possibly being TRBD1 (5 bases). CDR3 length equals 13 residues. The CDR3: CSSSLWGNYGYTF. DNA for the CDR3: TGTTCCAGCAGTTTATGGGGCAACTATGGCTACACCTTC.

This clonotype was observed at least ten times. The J gene is TRBJ1-2, the V gene TRBV6-6; D may be TRBD1 (5 bases). Germline V gene data show CDR1 as MNHNY and CDR2 as SVGAGI (reference sequence). This CDR3 region has 13 residues. Trimming took 5 bases from V and 4 from J, leaving 11 bases between them. CDR3 in DNA: TGTGCCAGCAGTCCCGAAGGGGTCTATGGCTACACCTTC. Translating gives CASSPEGVYGYTF.

This clonotype was counted many times. V usage is TRBV4-2 and J usage is TRBJ2-2; D ambiguous. V was trimmed by 4 bases and J by 4 bases, leaving 13 bases between them. Germline V CDR1 and CDR2: LGHNA, YNFKEQ. The CDR3 runs 15 residues. In DNA, the CDR3 is TGTGCCAGCAGCCCGAAAGACGGAATCACCGGGGAGCTGTTTTTT. Its translation is CASSPKDGITGELFF.

Many counts were recorded for this clonotype. The rearrangement links TRBV6-5 to TRBJ2-7; no clear D gene. V lost 2 bases and J 6 bases, leaving 8 bases between the germline ends. The CDR3 is 12 amino acids. Germline V gene lookup returns CDR1 MNHEY and CDR2 SVGAGI. In DNA, the CDR3 is TGTGCCAGCAGTTACGCCAACTCCGAGCAGTACTTC. This codes for CASSYANSEQYF.

This clonotype was found many times. V and J are TRBV5-6 and TRBJ1-1; D is possibly TRBD1 (6 bases). The CDR3 spans 13 residues. V lost 5 bases and J lost 6, with 14 bases in between. Germline CDR1 SGHDT, CDR2 YYEEEE. The CDR3 is CASSYPGTPEAFF. The CDR3 coding sequence is TGTGCCAGCAGTTACCCCGGGACACCTGAAGCTTTCTTT.

This clonotype occurred many times. The rearrangement links TRBV21-1 to TRBJ2-7; the DNA was not compared with TRBD2, the D call given in the table. TRBV21-1 is noted as a pseudogene. The CDR3 covers 15 residues. The DNA of the CDR3 is TGTGCCAGCAGCAAAGTAGGGACCTACTACTACGAGCAGTACTTC. Translated, it gives CASSKVGTYYYEQYF.

The table lists this clonotype with many counts. The CDR3, as DNA: TGTGCCAGCAGCTTGGGGACAGGGTTGACTCCCTTCTTT. The encoded protein is CASSLGTGLTPFF. The J gene is TRBJ1-1, the V gene TRBV5-6; the match to TRBD1 covers 8 bases. J was trimmed by 14 bases and V by 0 bases; bases with no gene match: 9. The germline V gene encodes CDR1 SGHDT and CDR2 YYEEEE. The CDR3 spans 13 residues.

This clonotype was recorded many times. The V call is TRBV5-1, the J call TRBJ1-6; 7 nucleotides agree with TRBD1. The germline V gene encodes CDR1 SGHRS and CDR2 YFSETQ. CDR3 size: 14 residues. Losses at the gene ends were 3 bases for V and 7 bases for J; bases not matched to a gene: 4. As DNA, the CDR3 is TGCGCCAGCAGCTCGGGACAGACAAATTCACCCCTCCACTTT. Translated: CASSSGQTNSPLHF.

This clonotype was observed at least ten times. The V and J genes are TRBV6-1 and TRBJ1-1; 8 bases are shared with TRBD1. The germline CDR1 and CDR2 sequences are MNHNS and SASEGT. V dropped 6 bases and J dropped 6; count of bases not matched to a gene: 9. The CDR3 is 14 amino acids. CDR3 bases: TGTGCCAGCAGAACCGCCTCAGGGGGCTCTGAAGCTTTCTTT. It specifies CASRTASGGSEAFF.

This clonotype showed up many times. The chain combines TRBV10-3 with TRBJ2-7, with unresolved D. The V and J ends lost 4 bases and 5 bases respectively, with 6 bases between them. Germline V gives CDR1 ENHRY, CDR2 SYGVKD. CDR3 length: 11 amino acids. CDR3 protein: CAISGSDEQYF. Here the CDR3 DNA reads TGTGCCATCAGTGGGTCAGACGAGCAGTACTTC.

Only a few counts were recorded for this clonotype. The V and J genes are TRBV5-1 and TRBJ2-2; unclear D gene. CDR3 length: 16 amino acids. The V and J ends lost 0 bases and 7 bases respectively, with 16 bases between them. CDR1 and CDR2 (germline): SGHRS, YFSETQ. In DNA, the CDR3 is TGCGCCAGCAGCTTGGTTTCGGGTCCGAGTGGCGGGGAGCTGTTTTTT. Translation: CASSLVSGPSGGELFF. The full variable domain, in which reference TRBV5-1 and TRBJ2-2 provide the parts outside the CDR3, is KAGVTQTPRYLIKTRGQQVTLSCSPISGHRSVSWYQQTPGQGLQFLFEYFSETQRNKGNFPGRFSGRQFSNSRSEMNVSTLELGDSALYLCASSLVSGPSGGELFFGEGSRLTVL.

In this sample, this clonotype turned up many times. The chain carries TRBV24-1 and TRBJ2-4, with D hard to call. V was trimmed by 5 bases and J by 7 bases, leaving 11 bases between them. Germline CDR1 KGHDR, CDR2 SFDVKD. This CDR3 comprises 13 residues. CDR3 loop: CATSATAGNIQYF. The DNA for the CDR3 is TGTGCCACCAGTGCCACGGCCGGGAACATTCAGTACTTC.

This clonotype appeared many times. The V call is TRBV5-1, the J call TRBJ1-1; maybe TRBD1 (6 bases). Trimming cost V 4 bases and J 6 bases, with 16 bases left between them. Germline CDR1 reads SGHRS; CDR2 reads YFSETQ. The CDR3 covers 14 residues. The CDR3 sequence is CASSVSPQGAEAFF. The CDR3 DNA reads as TGCGCCAGCAGCGTTTCACCACAGGGAGCTGAAGCTTTCTTT.

This clonotype was recorded many times. The rearrangement joins TRBV27 to TRBJ2-1; 13 bases fit TRBD2. J gave up 4 bases and V 9 bases, and 9 bases lay outside the gene matches. The germline CDR1 and CDR2 sequences are MNHEY and SMNVEV (reference sequence). The CDR3 covers 16 residues. The CDR3 DNA is TGTGCCAGTGGGGCACTAGCGGGGGGGATTTACAATGAGCAGTTCTTC. Its protein is CASGALAGGIYNEQFF.

This clonotype was observed at least ten times. This sequence joins TRBV12-3 or TRBV12-4 and TRBJ2-1; tentative D call: TRBD2 (5 bases). The CDR3 has 12 residues. The V gene lost 5 bases and the J gene lost 7 bases, with 9 bases spanning the gap. The CDR3 coding sequence is TGTGCCAGCAGTACTAGGATTAATGAGCAGTTCTTC. Residues: CASSTRINEQFF.

This clonotype occurred many times. The chain combines TRBV29-1 with TRBJ2-7; tentatively, D is TRBD1 (6 bases). The CDR3 sequence is 12 residues long. V lost 6 bases and J lost 3, with 12 bases in between. Germline V CDR1 and CDR2: SQVTM, ANQGSEA. CDR3 amino acids: CSVRDIGYEQYF. The CDR3 nucleotides are TGCAGCGTCCGGGACATAGGCTACGAGCAGTACTTC.

As regards this clonotype: The junction does not match germline at one end; this may be a read error. This sequence joins TRBV2 and TRBJ1-2, with TRBD1 matching over 8 bases. CDR1 SNHLY and CDR2 FYNNEI come from the germline V gene. CDR3 length equals 19 residues. CDR3 amino acids: CARSSSYLSRDRYHYGYTF. CDR3 coding DNA: TGTGCCCGCAGTTCTTCCTATCTCAGCCGGGACAGGTATCACTATGGCTACACCTTC.

A word on this clonotype: With a much larger clone just one base away, this may be a read error. This chain uses TRBV4-3 with TRBJ1-2, with TRBD1 as a possible D gene (6 bases). Germline lookup yields CDR1 LGHNA and CDR2 YSLEER. CDR3 length: 15 amino acids. Here the CDR3 reads CASRQVQGIGYGYTF. The CDR3, as DNA: TGCGCCAGCAGACAAGTGCAGGGGATAGGATATGGCTACACCTTC.

This clonotype was seen only a few times. The chain combines TRBV20-1 with TRBJ1-2; TRBD1 might be the D (6 bases). Germline assignment: CDR1 DFQATT and CDR2 SNEGSKA (reference sequence). This CDR3 comprises 13 residues. V shed 6 bases and J shed 6 bases, with 17 bases lying between them. CDR3 region: CSASRGSSNGYTF. CDR3 nucleotide sequence: TGCAGTGCCAGCAGGGGTTCTAGCAATGGCTACACCTTC.

This clonotype was detected ten times or more. The genes are TRBV18 and TRBJ1-1, with a possible D match to TRBD1 (5 bases). This CDR3 contains 14 residues. Between the trimmed V and J ends, which lost 3 bases and 1 base, there was a span of 9 bases. Germline V gene sequence: CDR1 KGHSH, CDR2 LQKENI. As DNA, the CDR3 is TGTGCCAGCTCACCGACAGTCGGGAACACTGAAGCTTTCTTT. It specifies CASSPTVGNTEAFF.

This clonotype was counted at least ten times. V usage is TRBV29-1 and J usage is TRBJ2-3; perhaps TRBD2 as D (5 bases). Per germline, CDR1 SQVTM and CDR2 ANQGSEA. This CDR3 is built from 13 residues. Trimming pared 5 bases from V and 0 bases from J, leaving 9 bases between. The chain's CDR3 is CSVRLASTDTQYF. CDR3 nucleotides: TGCAGCGTTCGGCTAGCAAGCACAGATACGCAGTATTTT.

In this sample, this clonotype turned up many times. The rearrangement joins TRBV27 to TRBJ2-7, with 9 nucleotides matching TRBD2. The CDR3 runs to 14 residues. V lost 1 base to trimming and J lost 11 bases; unmatched junction nucleotides: 9. Germline loops: CDR1 MNHEY, CDR2 SMNVEV (reference sequence). The CDR3 is CASSLLREGRFKYF. The DNA for the CDR3 is TGTGCCAGCAGTTTATTGCGGGAGGGCCGGTTCAAGTACTTC.

The sample holds many counts of this clonotype. This CDR3 is CASSLGQGVQEQYF. CDR3 nucleotide sequence: TGCGCCAGCAGCTTGGGGCAGGGGGTCCAGGAGCAGTACTTC. V and J are TRBV5-1 and TRBJ2-7; 7 bases map to TRBD1. CDR3 length: 14 residues. V gave up 0 bases and J gave up 7 bases; unmatched junction bases: 7. CDR1 SGHRS and CDR2 YFSETQ come from the germline V gene.

This clonotype was recorded at least ten times. This chain links TRBV12-3 or TRBV12-4 with TRBJ1-1; D is undetermined. Trimming cost V 3 bases and J 5 bases, with 16 bases left between them. The CDR3 runs to 15 residues. CDR3 sequence reads: CASSLGGLGRTEAFF. In DNA, the CDR3 is TGTGCCAGCAGTTTGGGAGGGTTGGGGAGAACTGAAGCTTTCTTT.